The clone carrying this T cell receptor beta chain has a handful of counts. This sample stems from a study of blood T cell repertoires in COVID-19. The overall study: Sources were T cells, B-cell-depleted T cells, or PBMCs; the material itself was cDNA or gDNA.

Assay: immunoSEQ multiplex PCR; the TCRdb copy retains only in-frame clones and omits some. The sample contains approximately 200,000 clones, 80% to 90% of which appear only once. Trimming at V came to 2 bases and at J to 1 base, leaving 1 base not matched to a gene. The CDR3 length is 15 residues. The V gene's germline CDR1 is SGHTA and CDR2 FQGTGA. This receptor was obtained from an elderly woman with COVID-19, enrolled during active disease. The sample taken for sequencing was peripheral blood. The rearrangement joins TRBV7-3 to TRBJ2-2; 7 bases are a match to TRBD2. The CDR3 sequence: CASSLGGGNTGELFF. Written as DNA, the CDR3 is TGTGCCAGCAGCTTAGGCGGGGGGAACACCGGGGAGCTGTTTTTT.